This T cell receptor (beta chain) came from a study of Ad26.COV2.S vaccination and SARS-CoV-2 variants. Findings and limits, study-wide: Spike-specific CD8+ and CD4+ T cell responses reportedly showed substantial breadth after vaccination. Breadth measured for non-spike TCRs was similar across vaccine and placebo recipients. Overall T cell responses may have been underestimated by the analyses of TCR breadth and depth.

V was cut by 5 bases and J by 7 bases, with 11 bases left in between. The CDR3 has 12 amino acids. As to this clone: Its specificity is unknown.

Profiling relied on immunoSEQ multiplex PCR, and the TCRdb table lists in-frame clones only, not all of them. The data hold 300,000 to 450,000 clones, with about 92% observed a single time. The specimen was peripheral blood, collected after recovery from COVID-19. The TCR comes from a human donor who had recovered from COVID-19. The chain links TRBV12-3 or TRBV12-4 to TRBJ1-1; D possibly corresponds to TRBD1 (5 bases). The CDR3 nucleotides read TGTGCCAGCAGTGCGGGGGTAGGTGAAGCTTTCTTT. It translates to CASSAGVGEAFF.